A single sample is the source of the 7 T cell receptor beta chains below, sequenced in a study of T cell responses to AZD1222 COVID-19 vaccine. Repertoires were generated with immunoSEQ multiplex PCR, while TCRdb's copy carries only in-frame clones and drops some. The repertoire holds 120,000 to 150,000 clones, 80% to 85% seen once, with 4.1% in the top ten. This sample comprised peripheral blood, obtained on day 0 of MenACWY control vaccination. The receptors come from an adult in good health.

The chain recombines TRBV6-6 with TRBJ1-4; no clear D gene. V shed 10 bases and J shed 5 bases, with 8 bases lying between them. Germline V lookup: CDR1 MNHNY, CDR2 SVGAGI (reference sequence). This CDR3 contains 11 residues. As DNA, the CDR3 is TGTGCCACCACAGCAAATGAAAAACTGTTTTTT. Residues: CATTANEKLFF.

V and J are TRBV25-1 and TRBJ1-1, with 7 positions matching TRBD1. CDR3 size: 13 residues. The germline V gene has CDR1 MGHDK and CDR2 SYGVNS. Unmatched junction bases numbered 12, after V lost 8 bases and J lost 9 bases. This chain's CDR3 is CASLGQGVVKAFF. As DNA, the CDR3 is TGTGCCAGCCTTGGGCAGGGGGTGGTAAAAGCTTTCTTT.

A single count supports this clone. The chain uses TRBV27 and TRBJ1-1, with D hard to call. The length of the CDR3 is 15 residues. Looked up from germline, CDR1 is MNHEY and CDR2 is SMNVEV (reference sequence). Trimming cost V 0 bases and J 1 base, with 9 bases left between them. The CDR3 region is CASSLSNLPNTEAFF. The CDR3, as DNA: TGTGCCAGCAGTTTATCGAATTTGCCGAACACTGAAGCTTTCTTT.

V is TRBV14 and J is TRBJ2-5, with D possibly matching TRBD1 (5 bases). V dropped 5 bases and J dropped 4 bases, with 8 bases sitting between them. The CDR3 has 12 amino acids. Germline loops: CDR1 SGHDN, CDR2 FVKESK. Here the CDR3 reads CASSRQRETQYF. Written as DNA, the CDR3 is TGTGCCAGCAGCAGACAGAGAGAGACCCAGTACTTC.

This clone was counted ten times or more. The rearrangement uses TRBV6-6 and TRBJ1-6; D gene unclear. The V end was cut by 6 bases, the J end by 8 bases, with 14 bases between. The CDR3 has 14 residues. Germline CDR1 MNHNY, CDR2 SVGAGI (reference sequence). The CDR3 DNA reads TGTGCCAGCAGAGTCCGGAGAGGCGATTCACCCCTCCACTTT. Residues: CASRVRRGDSPLHF.

The CDR3 DNA reads TGTGCCAGCAGCTTAACGGGTACACCTTACAATGAGCAGTTCTTC. Protein product: CASSLTGTPYNEQFF. The genes are TRBV7-2 and TRBJ2-1; D is ambiguous. CDR3 length: 15 residues. Germline CDR1 is SGHTA and CDR2 is FQGNSA. Trimming pared 2 bases from V and 4 bases from J, leaving 12 bases between.

The genes are TRBV3-1 (or the pseudogene TRBV3-2) and TRBJ2-5, with D possibly being TRBD2 (6 bases). This CDR3 spans 13 amino acids. The germline CDR1 and CDR2 sequences are LGHDT and YNNKEL (reference sequence). Deletions cut 4 bases from V and 4 bases from J, with 10 bases between. In DNA, the CDR3 is TGTGCCAGCAGCCCGGGACTCCTAGAGACCCAGTACTTC. This translates into CASSPGLLETQYF.